These 23 T cell receptor beta chains were all obtained from the same sample, sequenced in a study of beta chain features in type 1 diabetes. Study-wide results and caveats: All four CD4+ subsets from Type 1 diabetes patients carried moderately but significantly shorter TCRB CDR3s.

Expressed TCRB transcripts were sequenced because the isolated RNA had all been reverse transcribed beforehand. Profiling relied on immunoSEQ multiplex PCR, and the TCRdb table lists in-frame clones only, not all of them. The sample gives over 300,000 clones, around 8.5% of which show up once; 1% is in the top ten. Their target antigens are unknown. Sequenced: central memory CD4+ T cells from blood. The receptors shown here come from a man aged 30 to 45 with type 1 diabetes.

The chain has TRBV18 and TRBJ1-1; D is uncertain. Germline values: CDR1 KGHSH, CDR2 LQKENI. This CDR3 has 13 amino acids. The V end lost 3 bases, the J end lost 1 base, and 6 bases lay between the germline ends. Here the CDR3 reads CASSPLANTEAFF. Here the CDR3 DNA reads TGTGCCAGCTCACCCTTGGCGAACACTGAAGCTTTCTTT.

At least ten counts were recorded for this clone. The sample has other DNA sequences that encode this CDR3 too. This chain uses TRBV18 with TRBJ2-5; 10 bases are a match to TRBD1. Germline CDR1 KGHSH, CDR2 LQKENI. The ends lost 6 bases at V and 5 bases at J; junction bases unmatched: 3. The CDR3 covers 13 residues. CDR3 loop: CASSPGQGETQYF. The CDR3 region has the DNA TGTGCCAGCTCTCCGGGACAGGGGGAGACCCAGTACTTC.

This clone was seen only a few times. The gene calls are TRBV7-7 and TRBJ2-5; 9 nucleotides line up with TRBD2. Unmatched junction bases numbered 5, after V lost 2 bases and J lost 1 base. The CDR3 is 16 residues long. The germline V gene encodes CDR1 SSHAT and CDR2 FNYEAQ (reference sequence). The CDR3 DNA is TGTGCCAGCAGCTTAACGGCGGGGGGGATCCAAGAGACCCAGTACTTC. It yields the protein CASSLTAGGIQETQYF.

There are many counts of this clone. The CDR3 region has the DNA TGTGCCACCGGACAGGGCTCTGGGGCCAACGTCCTGACTTTC. Its translation: CATGQGSGANVLTF. The chain combines TRBV11-2 with TRBJ2-6, with 8 bases matching TRBD1. The germline V gene encodes CDR1 SGHAT and CDR2 FQNNGV. CDR3 size: 14 residues. V dropped 10 bases and J dropped 0; count of bases not matched to a gene: 2.

This clone was recorded once. The chain carries TRBV28 and TRBJ2-7, with D hard to call. The germline V gene encodes CDR1 MDHEN and CDR2 SYDVKM. V lost 6 bases to trimming and J lost 0 bases, with 6 bases between them. The CDR3 has 12 amino acids. The DNA for the CDR3 is TGTGCCAGCAGCACGGTCTCCTACGAGCAGTACTTC. Translating it yields CASSTVSYEQYF.

This chain connects TRBV29-1 to TRBJ1-2, with a tentative D call TRBD1 (5 bases). Trimming shortened V by 0 bases and J by 5 bases, and 13 bases separated the two germline ends. Per the germline V gene, CDR1 is SQVTM and CDR2 is ANQGSEA. This CDR3 has 14 residues. The CDR3 coding sequence is TGCAGCGTTGAAGATACCGGGGCCGGGTATGGCTACACCTTC. Translating gives CSVEDTGAGYGYTF.

The chain links TRBV27 to TRBJ1-2; a weak D match, TRBD1 (5 bases). This CDR3 spans 14 amino acids. Trimming stripped 7 bases from V and 8 bases from J, with 20 bases between. CDR1 and CDR2 (germline): MNHEY, SMNVEV (reference sequence). CDR3 protein: CASKKGRESRGYTF. The CDR3 DNA reads TGTGCCAGCAAAAAGGGACGGGAGTCGAGGGGCTACACCTTC.

This clone was counted between two and nine times. The chain carries TRBV7-2 and TRBJ2-3, with 8 positions matching TRBD2. Trimming at V came to 1 base and at J to 4 bases, leaving 7 bases not matched to a gene. CDR1 is SGHTA, CDR2 FQGNSA, per germline. The CDR3 extends over 16 amino acids. CDR3 sequence: CASSLGPGGPADTQYF. In nucleotides, the CDR3 is TGTGCCAGCAGCTTAGGGCCGGGGGGGCCGGCAGATACGCAGTATTTT.

This clone was recorded a few times. The chain couples TRBV5-6 to TRBJ2-2; D perhaps matches TRBD1 (6 bases). V lost 4 bases, J lost 7 bases, and 11 bases lay in between. Germline V lookup: CDR1 SGHDT, CDR2 YYEEEE. This CDR3 spans 13 amino acids. The CDR3 nucleotides read TGTGCCAGCAGCCCATACAGGGACGGGGAGCTGTTTTTT. Translated: CASSPYRDGELFF.

The chain recombines TRBV7-2 with TRBJ1-1; 7 bases agree with TRBD1. The CDR3 consists of 14 residues. CDR1 and CDR2 from the germline V gene are SGHTA and FQGNSA. With V trimmed by 4 bases and J by 4 bases, 6 bases remained unmatched. CDR3 nucleotides: TGTGCCAGCAGCTCGACAGGGTTGGGCACTGAAGCTTTCTTT. Its translation: CASSSTGLGTEAFF.

The chain employs TRBV25-1 and TRBJ2-1, with 7 bases lining up with TRBD2. J lost 3 bases, V lost 5 bases, and 4 bases had no gene match. The CDR3 length is 14 residues. CDR1 and CDR2 (germline): MGHDK, SYGVNS. CDR3 loop: CASSNGGSYNEQFF. The CDR3 DNA reads TGTGCCAGCAGTAACGGGGGGAGCTACAATGAGCAGTTCTTC.

This clone was detected only a few times. This chain links TRBV28 with TRBJ2-7, with D tentatively TRBD1 (6 bases). The germline CDR1 and CDR2 sequences are MDHEN and SYDVKM. V was shortened by 5 bases and J by 4 bases, with 15 bases between the two germline ends. The CDR3 loop spans 14 amino acids. CDR3 sequence reads: CASSRTDEFYEQYF. The CDR3 nucleotides are TGTGCCAGCAGTCGGACAGATGAGTTTTACGAGCAGTACTTC.

In this sample, this clone turned up many times. The chain is built from TRBV2 and TRBJ2-3; TRBD1 agrees at 8 bases. Germline values: CDR1 SNHLY, CDR2 FYNNEI. Unmatched junction bases numbered 3, after V lost 2 bases and J lost 5 bases. This CDR3 is built from 14 residues. The chain's CDR3 is CASSEQGAGDTQYF. The CDR3 nucleotides are TGTGCCAGCAGTGAACAGGGGGCAGGAGATACGCAGTATTTT. The whole variable domain, filled in from reference TRBV2 and TRBJ2-3, reads EPEVTQTPSHQVTQMGQEVILRCVPISNHLYFYWYRQILGQKVEFLVSFYNNEISEKSEIFDDQFSVERPDGSNFTLKIRSTKLEDSAMYFCASSEQGAGDTQYFGPGTRLTVL.

The chain combines TRBV7-2 with TRBJ1-2; no clear D. The CDR3 loop spans 16 amino acids. V shed 2 bases and J shed 3 bases, with 16 bases lying between them. Germline lookup yields CDR1 SGHTA and CDR2 FQGNSA. The CDR3 DNA reads TGTGCCAGCAGCTTATACCTCGGGAGGGTAGACTATGGCTACACCTTC. Translation: CASSLYLGRVDYGYTF.

This clone came up a few times. The genes are TRBV14 and TRBJ2-2, with D unclear. CDR1 and CDR2 (germline): SGHDN, FVKESK. This CDR3 region has 12 residues. V lost 0 bases and J lost 9, with 5 bases in between. The CDR3 nucleotides are TGTGCCAGCAGCCAAGAAGGGAGGGAGCTGTTTTTT. It yields the protein CASSQEGRELFF. Drawing the rest from reference TRBV14 and TRBJ2-2, the complete variable domain is EAGVTQFPSHSVIEKGQTVTLRCDPISGHDNLYWYRRVMGKEIKFLLHFVKESKQDESGMPNNRFLAERTGGTYSTLKVQPAELEDSGVYFCASSQEGRELFFGEGSRLTVL.

The rearrangement links TRBV5-1 to TRBJ1-2; D not resolved. The V end was cut by 0 bases, the J end by 4 bases, with 7 bases between. The CDR3 covers 13 residues. Germline values: CDR1 SGHRS, CDR2 YFSETQ. CDR3 region: CASSLEGSYGYTF. For the CDR3, the DNA is TGCGCCAGCAGCTTGGAAGGGTCCTATGGCTACACCTTC.

Only a few counts were recorded for this clone. The chain is built from TRBV30 and TRBJ2-3; 8 nucleotides agree with TRBD1. The CDR3 has 14 amino acids. Germline-derived CDR1 and CDR2 are GTSNPN and SVGIG (reference sequence). J gave up 2 bases and V 4 bases, and 5 bases lay outside the gene matches. For the CDR3, the DNA is TGTGCCTGGACCCTGGACAGGGTCACAGATACGCAGTATTTT. This codes for CAWTLDRVTDTQYF.

This clone was seen once. A read error likely explains this, since a far larger clone differs by one base. The J gene is TRBJ1-1, the V gene TRBV29-1; D unresolved. Germline-derived CDR1 and CDR2 are SQVTM and ANQGSEA. The CDR3 has 14 amino acids. V lost 7 bases and J lost 1, with 16 bases in between. The CDR3 coding sequence is TGCAGCGAACTATCAAACCGGGGGAACACTGAAGCTTTCTTT. Translating gives CSELSNRGNTEAFF.

V and J are TRBV12-5 and TRBJ2-5; D unresolved. The CDR3 has 13 amino acids. Germline-derived CDR1 and CDR2 are LGHNT and FRNRAP. Trimming left V 6 bases short and J 0 bases short, with 8 bases between. As DNA, the CDR3 is TGTGCTAGTGGCAAAGTCAACCAAGAGACCCAGTACTTC. Protein product: CASGKVNQETQYF. Drawing the rest from reference TRBV12-5 and TRBJ2-5, the complete variable domain is DARVTQTPRHKVTEMGQEVTMRCQPILGHNTVFWYRQTMMQGLELLAYFRNRAPLDDSGMPKDRFSAEMPDATLATLKIQPSEPRDSAVYFCASGKVNQETQYFGPGTRLLVL.

In its sample, this clone was seen a few times. This chain connects TRBV27 to TRBJ1-5, with 7 bases lining up with TRBD1. Trimming at V came to 5 bases and at J to 0 bases, leaving 13 bases not matched to a gene. The CDR3 length is 18 residues. Germline CDR1 is MNHEY and CDR2 is SMNVEV (reference sequence). Written as DNA, the CDR3 is TGTGCCAGCAGTCCGACGGGAACAGGGGCGGTTAGCAATCAGCCCCAGCATTTT. This gives the protein CASSPTGTGAVSNQPQHF.

This clone appeared a few times. The V call is TRBV19, the J call TRBJ2-5; TRBD2 matches 7 bases. The CDR3 is 15 residues long. V lost 6 bases and J lost 0; bases outside the gene matches: 7. The V gene's germline CDR1 is LNHDA and CDR2 SQIVND (reference sequence). The CDR3 loop is CASSESGRYQETQYF. The CDR3 coding sequence is TGTGCCAGTAGCGAATCCGGGAGGTACCAAGAGACCCAGTACTTC.

This chain uses TRBV29-1 with TRBJ1-2, with D tentatively TRBD1 (5 bases). This CDR3 has 14 amino acids. V gave up 7 bases and J gave up 8 bases, with 23 bases separating them. Germline V CDR1 and CDR2: SQVTM, ANQGSEA. The CDR3 region has the DNA TGCAGCGGGATCCTTGGGACGGAGCCACGGGGCTACACCTTC. This translates into CSGILGTEPRGYTF.

V is TRBV6-6 and J is TRBJ2-7; D gene uncertain. Germline values: CDR1 MNHNY, CDR2 SVGAGI (reference sequence). The CDR3 consists of 14 residues. The V gene lost 3 bases and the J gene lost 0 bases, with 9 bases spanning the gap. CDR3 in amino acids: CASSYLGNSYEQYF. The CDR3 coding sequence is TGTGCCAGCAGTTATCTAGGCAACTCCTACGAGCAGTACTTC.